What follows is one TCR beta chain and its context. This specimen belongs to a study of post-analysis software for immune sequencing data. The TCR beta cDNA libraries contained unique molecular identifiers. Using its own MiXCR run on the PCR reads, TCRdb lists one record per CDR3 protein. The profile shows fewer than 850,000 distinct CDR3 sequences, roughly 27% of them singletons. This TCR came from a girl aged 10 to 17 with multiple sclerosis. Material for sequencing was blood.

CDR3 protein: CASSLLRAGGRTYEQYF. CDR3 coding DNA: TGTGCCAGCAGTCTCCTCCGGGCCGGCGGGAGAACCTACGAGCAGTACTTC. The chain uses TRBV27 and TRBJ2-5; 7 positions agree with TRBD2. Near its end, the DNA agrees better with TRBJ2-7, so the J call may be wrong. Germline V CDR1 and CDR2: MNHEY, SMNVEV (reference sequence). CDR3 length equals 17 residues.